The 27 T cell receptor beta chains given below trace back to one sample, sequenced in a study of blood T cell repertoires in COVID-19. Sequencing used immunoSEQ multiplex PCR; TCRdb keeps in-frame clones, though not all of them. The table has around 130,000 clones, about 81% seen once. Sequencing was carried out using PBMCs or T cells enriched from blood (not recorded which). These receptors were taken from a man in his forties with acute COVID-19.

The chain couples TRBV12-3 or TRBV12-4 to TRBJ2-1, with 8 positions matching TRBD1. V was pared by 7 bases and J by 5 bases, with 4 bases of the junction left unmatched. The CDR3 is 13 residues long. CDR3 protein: CASTQTGDNEQFF. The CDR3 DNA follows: TGTGCCAGCACCCAGACAGGGGACAATGAGCAGTTCTTC.

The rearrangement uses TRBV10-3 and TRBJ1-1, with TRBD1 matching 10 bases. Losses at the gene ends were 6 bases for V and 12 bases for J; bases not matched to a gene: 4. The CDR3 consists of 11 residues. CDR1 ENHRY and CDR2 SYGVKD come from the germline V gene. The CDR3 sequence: CAIRGQGRPFF. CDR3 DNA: TGTGCCATCAGGGGACAGGGGCGACCTTTCTTT.

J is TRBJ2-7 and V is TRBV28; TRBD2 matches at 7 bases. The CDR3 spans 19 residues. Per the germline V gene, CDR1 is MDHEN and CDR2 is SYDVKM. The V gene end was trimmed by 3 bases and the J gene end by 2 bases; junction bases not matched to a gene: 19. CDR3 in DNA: TGTGCCAGCAGTTTTACCTACTTCAGGGCTAGCGGCCCTCCCTACGAGCAGTACTTC. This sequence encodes CASSFTYFRASGPPYEQYF.

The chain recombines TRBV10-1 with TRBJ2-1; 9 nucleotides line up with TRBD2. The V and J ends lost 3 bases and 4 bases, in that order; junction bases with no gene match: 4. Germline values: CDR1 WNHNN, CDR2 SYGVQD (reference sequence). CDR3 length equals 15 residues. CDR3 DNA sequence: TGCGCCAGCAGTGACTCAGCGGGGGGATACAATGAGCAGTTCTTC. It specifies CASSDSAGGYNEQFF.

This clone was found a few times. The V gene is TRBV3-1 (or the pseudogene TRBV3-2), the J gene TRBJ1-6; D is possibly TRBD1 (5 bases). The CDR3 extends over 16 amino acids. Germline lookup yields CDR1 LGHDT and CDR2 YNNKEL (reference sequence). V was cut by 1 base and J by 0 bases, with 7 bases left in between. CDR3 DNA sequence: TGTGCCAGCAGCCAAGTGGGGGGCTCCTATAATTCACCCCTCCACTTT. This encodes CASSQVGGSYNSPLHF.

CDR3 residues: CASSQGQASYNEQFF. In DNA form, the CDR3 reads TGTGCCAGCAGCCAAGGGCAGGCATCATACAATGAGCAGTTCTTC. This chain links TRBV4-2 with TRBJ2-1; D unclear. The CDR3 is 15 residues long. V was pared by 1 base and J by 4 bases, with 11 bases between. Germline-derived CDR1 and CDR2 are LGHNA and YNFKEQ.

Here the CDR3 DNA reads TGTGCCAGCAGCGGCGGACAGGGGCTTAGCTCAGATACGCAGTATTTT. Its protein is CASSGGQGLSSDTQYF. The chain has TRBV2 and TRBJ2-3, with 9 bases lining up with TRBD1. The germline V gene has CDR1 SNHLY and CDR2 FYNNEI. The trim removed 6 bases at V and 4 bases at J, leaving 11 bases unmatched. The CDR3 extends over 16 amino acids. Variable domain in full (rest from reference TRBV2 and TRBJ2-3): EPEVTQTPSHQVTQMGQEVILRCVPISNHLYFYWYRQILGQKVEFLVSFYNNEISEKSEIFDDQFSVERPDGSNFTLKIRSTKLEDSAMYFCASSGGQGLSSDTQYFGPGTRLTVL.

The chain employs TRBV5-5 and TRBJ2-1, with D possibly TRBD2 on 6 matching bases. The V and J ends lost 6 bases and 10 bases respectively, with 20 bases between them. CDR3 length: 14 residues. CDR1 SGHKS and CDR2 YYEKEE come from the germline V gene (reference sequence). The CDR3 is CASIPSPGVREQFF. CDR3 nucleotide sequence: TGTGCCAGCATCCCCAGCCCGGGGGTCCGCGAGCAGTTCTTC.

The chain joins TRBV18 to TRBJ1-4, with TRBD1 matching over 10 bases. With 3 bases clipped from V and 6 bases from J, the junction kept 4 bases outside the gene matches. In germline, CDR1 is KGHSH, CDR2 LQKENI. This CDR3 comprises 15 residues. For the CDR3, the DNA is TGTGCCAGCTCACCGGCCGGGACAGGGGATGAAAAACTGTTTTTT. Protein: CASSPAGTGDEKLFF.

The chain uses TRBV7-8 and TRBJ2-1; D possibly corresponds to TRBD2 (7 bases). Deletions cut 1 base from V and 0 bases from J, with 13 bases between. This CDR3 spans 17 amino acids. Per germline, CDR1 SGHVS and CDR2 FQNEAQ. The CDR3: CASSLVGGASSYNEQFF. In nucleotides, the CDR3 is TGTGCCAGCAGCTTAGTGGGGGGGGCTAGCTCCTACAATGAGCAGTTCTTC. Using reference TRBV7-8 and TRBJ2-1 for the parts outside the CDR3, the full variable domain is GAGVSQSPRYKVAKRGQDVALRCDPISGHVSLFWYQQALGQGPEFLTYFQNEAQLDKSGLPSDRFFAERPEGSVSTLKIQRTQQEDSAVYLCASSLVGGASSYNEQFFGPGTRLTVL.

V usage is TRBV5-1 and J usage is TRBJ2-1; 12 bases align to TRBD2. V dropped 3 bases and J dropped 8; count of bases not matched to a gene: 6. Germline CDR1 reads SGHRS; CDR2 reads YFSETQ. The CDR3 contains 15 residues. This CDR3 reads CASSSSGRALDEQFF. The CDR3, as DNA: TGCGCCAGCAGCTCTAGCGGGAGGGCCTTAGATGAGCAGTTCTTC.

CDR3 protein: CASSFGQFYGYTF. CDR3 DNA: TGTGCCAGCAGTTTTGGACAGTTCTATGGCTACACCTTC. The J gene is TRBJ1-2, the V gene TRBV28; tentatively, D is TRBD1 (6 bases). The V end lost 3 bases, the J end lost 4 bases, and 9 bases lay between the germline ends. This CDR3 has 13 residues. Germline values: CDR1 MDHEN, CDR2 SYDVKM.

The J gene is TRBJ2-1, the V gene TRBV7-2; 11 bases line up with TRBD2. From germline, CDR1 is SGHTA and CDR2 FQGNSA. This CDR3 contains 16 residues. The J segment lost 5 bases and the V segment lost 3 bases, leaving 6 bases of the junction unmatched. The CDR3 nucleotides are TGTGCCAGCAGCTTCTTTGGGACTAGCGGAAACAATGAGCAGTTCTTC. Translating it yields CASSFFGTSGNNEQFF.

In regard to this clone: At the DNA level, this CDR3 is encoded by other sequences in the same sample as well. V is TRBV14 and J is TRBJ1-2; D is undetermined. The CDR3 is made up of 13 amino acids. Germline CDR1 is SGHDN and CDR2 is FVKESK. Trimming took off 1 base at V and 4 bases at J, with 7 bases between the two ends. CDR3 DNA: TGTGCCAGCAGCCAAGTCTACAGCTATGGCTACACCTTC. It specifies CASSQVYSYGYTF.

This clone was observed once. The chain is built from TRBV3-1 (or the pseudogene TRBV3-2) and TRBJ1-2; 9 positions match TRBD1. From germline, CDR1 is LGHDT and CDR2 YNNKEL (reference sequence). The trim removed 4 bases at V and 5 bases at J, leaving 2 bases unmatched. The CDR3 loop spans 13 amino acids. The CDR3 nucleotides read TGTGCCAGCAGCCGGGACAGGGTTTATGGCTACACCTTC. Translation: CASSRDRVYGYTF.

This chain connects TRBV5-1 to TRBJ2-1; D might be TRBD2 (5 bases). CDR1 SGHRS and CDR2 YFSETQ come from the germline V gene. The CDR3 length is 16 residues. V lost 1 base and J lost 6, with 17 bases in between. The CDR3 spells CASSLNPGPEGNEQFF. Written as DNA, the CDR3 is TGCGCCAGCAGCTTGAATCCGGGCCCCGAGGGCAATGAGCAGTTCTTC. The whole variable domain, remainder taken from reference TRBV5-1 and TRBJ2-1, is KAGVTQTPRYLIKTRGQQVTLSCSPISGHRSVSWYQQTPGQGLQFLFEYFSETQRNKGNFPGRFSGRQFSNSRSEMNVSTLELGDSALYLCASSLNPGPEGNEQFFGPGTRLTVL.

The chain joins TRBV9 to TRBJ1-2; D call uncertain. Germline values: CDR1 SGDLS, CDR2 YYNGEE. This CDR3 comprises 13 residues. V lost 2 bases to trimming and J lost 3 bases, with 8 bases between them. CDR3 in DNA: TGTGCCAGCAGCGTCGGCGGAGACTATGGCTACACCTTC. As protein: CASSVGGDYGYTF.

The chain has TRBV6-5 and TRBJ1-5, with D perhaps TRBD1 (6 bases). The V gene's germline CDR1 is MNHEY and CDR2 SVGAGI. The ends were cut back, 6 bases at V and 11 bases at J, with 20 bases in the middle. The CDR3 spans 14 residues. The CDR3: CASSRGEGVAAQHF. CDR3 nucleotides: TGTGCCAGCAGCAGGGGTGAGGGGGTGGCGGCCCAGCATTTT.

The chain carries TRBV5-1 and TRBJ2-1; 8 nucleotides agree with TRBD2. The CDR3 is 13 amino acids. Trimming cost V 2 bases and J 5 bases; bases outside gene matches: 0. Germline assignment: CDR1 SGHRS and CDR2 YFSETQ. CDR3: CASSLLADNEQFF. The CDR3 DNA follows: TGCGCCAGCAGCTTACTAGCGGACAATGAGCAGTTCTTC.

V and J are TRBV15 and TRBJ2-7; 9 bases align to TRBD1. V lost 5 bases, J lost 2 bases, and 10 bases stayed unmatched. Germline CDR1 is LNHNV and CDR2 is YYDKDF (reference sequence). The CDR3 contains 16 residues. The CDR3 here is CATSLPGQGSPYEQYF. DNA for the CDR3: TGTGCCACCAGCTTACCGGGACAGGGTAGCCCCTACGAGCAGTACTTC. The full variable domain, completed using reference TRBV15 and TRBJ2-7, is DAMVIQNPRYQVTQFGKPVTLSCSQTLNHNVMYWYQQKSSQAPKLLFHYYDKDFNNEADTPDNFQSRRPNTSFCFLDIRSPGLGDTAMYLCATSLPGQGSPYEQYFGPGTRLTVT.

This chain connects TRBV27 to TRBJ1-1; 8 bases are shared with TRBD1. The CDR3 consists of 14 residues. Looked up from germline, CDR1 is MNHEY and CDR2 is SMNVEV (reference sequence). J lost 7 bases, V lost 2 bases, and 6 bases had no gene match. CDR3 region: CASSLDFDRGEAFF. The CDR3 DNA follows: TGTGCCAGCAGTTTAGACTTCGACAGGGGTGAAGCTTTCTTT.

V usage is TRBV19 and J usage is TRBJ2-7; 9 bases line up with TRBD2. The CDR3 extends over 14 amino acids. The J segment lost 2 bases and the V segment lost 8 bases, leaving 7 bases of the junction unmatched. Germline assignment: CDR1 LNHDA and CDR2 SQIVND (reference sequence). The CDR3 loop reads CASGMAGGPYEQYF. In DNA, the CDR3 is TGTGCCAGTGGGATGGCGGGAGGGCCCTACGAGCAGTACTTC.

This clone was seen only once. Here the CDR3 reads CASSPLRGTEAFF. The DNA of the CDR3 is TGTGCCAGTAGTCCCCTGCGGGGCACTGAAGCTTTCTTT. The rearrangement links TRBV19 to TRBJ1-1; D ambiguous. The CDR3 loop spans 13 amino acids. V was trimmed by 5 bases and J by 4 bases, leaving 11 bases between them. Germline CDR1 is LNHDA and CDR2 is SQIVND (reference sequence).

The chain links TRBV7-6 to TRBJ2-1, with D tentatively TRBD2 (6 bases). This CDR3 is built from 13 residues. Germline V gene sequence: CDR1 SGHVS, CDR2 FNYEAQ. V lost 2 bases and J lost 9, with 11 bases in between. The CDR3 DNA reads TGTGCCAGCAGCTTACTAGCGTACGGTGAGCAGTTCTTC. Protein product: CASSLLAYGEQFF.

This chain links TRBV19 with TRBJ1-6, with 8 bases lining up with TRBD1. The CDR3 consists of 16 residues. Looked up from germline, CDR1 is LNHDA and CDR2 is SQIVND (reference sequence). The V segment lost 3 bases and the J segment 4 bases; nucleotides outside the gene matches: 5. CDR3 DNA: TGTGCCAGTAGTATTTCCCGGGACAGGTATAATTCACCCCTCCACTTT. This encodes CASSISRDRYNSPLHF.

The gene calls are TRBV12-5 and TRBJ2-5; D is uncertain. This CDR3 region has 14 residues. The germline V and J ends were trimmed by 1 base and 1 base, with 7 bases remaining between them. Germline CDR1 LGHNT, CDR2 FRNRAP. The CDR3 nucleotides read TGTGCTAGTGGTTTGGACTCCACCCAAGAGACCCAGTACTTC. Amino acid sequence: CASGLDSTQETQYF.

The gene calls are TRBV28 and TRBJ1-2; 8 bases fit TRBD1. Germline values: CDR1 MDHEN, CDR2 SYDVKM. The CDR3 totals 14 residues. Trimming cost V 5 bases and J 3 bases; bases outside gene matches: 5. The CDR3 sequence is CASSTGGADYGYTF. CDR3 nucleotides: TGTGCCAGCAGTACAGGGGGGGCGGACTATGGCTACACCTTC.